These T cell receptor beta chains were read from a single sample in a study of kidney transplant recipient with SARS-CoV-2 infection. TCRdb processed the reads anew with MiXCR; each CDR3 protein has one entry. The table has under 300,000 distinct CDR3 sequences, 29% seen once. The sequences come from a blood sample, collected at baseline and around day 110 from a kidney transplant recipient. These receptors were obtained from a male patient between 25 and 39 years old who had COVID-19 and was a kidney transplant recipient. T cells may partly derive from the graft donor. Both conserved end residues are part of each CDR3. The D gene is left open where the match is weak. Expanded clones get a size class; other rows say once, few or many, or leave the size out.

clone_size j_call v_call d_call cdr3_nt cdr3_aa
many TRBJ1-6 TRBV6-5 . TGTGCCAGCAGTTTATTTCAGAGCTATAATTCACCCCTCCACTTT CASSLFQSYNSPLHF
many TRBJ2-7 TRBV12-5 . TGTGCTAGTGCCTCTTCATACGAGCAGTACTTC CASASSYEQYF
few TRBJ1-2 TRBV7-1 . TGTGCCAGCAGCTCGGACAATCACGAGGGAAAGACCTATGGCTACACCTTC CASSSDNHEGKTYGYTF
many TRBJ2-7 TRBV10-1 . TGCGCCAGCAGTGATCAGACGGGGAGCTCCTACGAGCAGTACTTC CASSDQTGSSYEQYF
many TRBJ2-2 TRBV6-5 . TGTGCCAGCAGTGAAACTTCGGAGTCCACCGGGGAGCTGTTTTTT CASSETSESTGELFF
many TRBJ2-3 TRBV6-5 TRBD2 TGTGCCAGCAGCTCGACTAGCGGGAGCGGAGTAGATACGCAGTATTTT CASSSTSGSGVDTQYF
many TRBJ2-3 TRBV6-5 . TGTGCCAGCTCCCCAGTTGGGGCCCGTGGGGATACGCAGTATTTT CASSPVGARGDTQYF
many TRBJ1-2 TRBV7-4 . TGTGCCAGCAGCAATGGGCCTTCAGCTCGAAAGACCTATGGCTACACCTTC CASSNGPSARKTYGYTF
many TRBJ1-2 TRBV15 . TGTGCCACCAGCCACCTACGAAGGTGTGGAAAGACCTATGGCTACACCTTC CATSHLRRCGKTYGYTF
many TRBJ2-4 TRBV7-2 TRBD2 TGTGCCAGCAGCCGACTAGCGGGAGTTAACATTCAGTACTTC CASSRLAGVNIQYF
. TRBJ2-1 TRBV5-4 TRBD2 TGTGCCAGCAGCTTGAGGACTAGTGATGAGCAGTTCTTC CASSLRTSDEQFF
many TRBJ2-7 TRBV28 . TGTGCCAGCAGGTTGCCCCCGGGGCGGGGTAAGGACGAGCAGTACTTC CASRLPPGRGKDEQYF
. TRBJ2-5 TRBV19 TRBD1 TGTGCCAGTAGTAGGACAGGGATCCAAGAGACCCAGTACTTC CASSRTGIQETQYF
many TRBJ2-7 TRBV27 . TGTGCCAGCAGTTTACCAGGGTACAGCGAGCAGTACTTC CASSLPGYSEQYF
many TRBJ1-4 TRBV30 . TGTGCCTGGAGTGACGATCCGAGCAAACTGTTTTTT CAWSDDPSKLFF
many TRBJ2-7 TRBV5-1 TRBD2 TGCGCCAGCAGCGGGACTAGCGGGGGCTACGAGCAGTACTTC CASSGTSGGYEQYF
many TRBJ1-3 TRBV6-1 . TGTGCCAGCAGTGAAGCTTGGAGCTCTGGAAACACCATATATTTT CASSEAWSSGNTIYF
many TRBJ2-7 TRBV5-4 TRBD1 TGTGCCAGCAGCTTGGCCGGGACAGGGCCCTACGAGCAGTACTTC CASSLAGTGPYEQYF
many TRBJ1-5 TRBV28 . TGTGCCAGCAGTTTAAGGGATCAGCCCCAGCATTTT CASSLRDQPQHF
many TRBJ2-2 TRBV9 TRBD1 TGTGCCAGCAGCGGGGGGACAGGGTCCACCGGGGAGCTGTTTTTT CASSGGTGSTGELFF
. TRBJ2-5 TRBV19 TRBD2 TGTGCCAGTAGTCCCGGGTTTAGCGGGAGGCCCCAAGAGACCCAGTACTTC CASSPGFSGRPQETQYF
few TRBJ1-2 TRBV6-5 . TGTGCCAGCAGTTTGTCGTTCTCTATGCGAAGGACCTATGGCTACACCTTC CASSLSFSMRRTYGYTF
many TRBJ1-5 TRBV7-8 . TGTGCCAGCACCCGGGGGGGAAATAGCAATCAGCCCCAGCATTTT CASTRGGNSNQPQHF
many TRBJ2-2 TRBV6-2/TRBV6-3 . TGTGCCAGTCTCGGACAGAACACCGGGGAGCTGTTTTTT CASLGQNTGELFF
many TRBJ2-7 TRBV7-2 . TGTGCCAGCAGCTTATGGCAGGGCCCCTCCTACGAGCAGTACTTC CASSLWQGPSYEQYF
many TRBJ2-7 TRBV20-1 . TGCAGTGCTACCGAAATGGACAGCCTCCGCTCCTACGAGCAGTACTTC CSATEMDSLRSYEQYF
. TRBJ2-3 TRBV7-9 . TGTGCCAGCAGCATTGGACAGACAGATACGCAGTATTTT CASSIGQTDTQYF
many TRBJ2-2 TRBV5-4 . TGTGCCAGCAGCCGCGAATCAGGATCCGGGGAGCTGTTTTTT CASSRESGSGELFF
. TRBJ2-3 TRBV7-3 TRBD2 TGTGCCAGCAGTTCAGCGGGAGGTGGCGCAGATACGCAGTATTTT CASSSAGGGADTQYF
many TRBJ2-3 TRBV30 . TGTGCCTGGAGTGTACCGTACTTAGGATTCACAGATACGCAGTATTTT CAWSVPYLGFTDTQYF
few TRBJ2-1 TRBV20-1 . TGCAGTGCTAGAGGAACAGGCAATGAGCAGTTCTTC CSARGTGNEQFF
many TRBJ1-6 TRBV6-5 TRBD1 TGTGCCAGCAGTTCCACAACGGGACAGGCTACATCACCCCTCCACTTT CASSSTTGQATSPLHF
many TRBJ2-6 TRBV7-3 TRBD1 TGTGCCAGCAGCCCCCCGGGACAGGGGACCCCTGGGGCCAACGTCCTGACTTTC CASSPPGQGTPGANVLTF
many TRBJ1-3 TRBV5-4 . TGTGCCAGCAGCTTGGATCGGGGTGGGCTTGGAAACACCATATATTTT CASSLDRGGLGNTIYF
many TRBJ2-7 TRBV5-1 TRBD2 TGCGCCAGCAGCTTGGCCACCAGCGGGGGTTCCAACGAGCAGTACTTC CASSLATSGGSNEQYF
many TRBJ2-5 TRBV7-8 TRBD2 TGTGCCAGCAGCCAGAGCGGGACCAAAAGGGAAGAGACCCAGTACTTC CASSQSGTKREETQYF
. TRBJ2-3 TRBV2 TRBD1 TGTGCCAGCAGTGGTGCCAGGGGGTTCGCAGATGCGCAGTATTTT CASSGARGFADAQYF
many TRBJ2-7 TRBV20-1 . TGCAGTGCTAGAGATATGGCGGGATCCTACTTC CSARDMAGSYF
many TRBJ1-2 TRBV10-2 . TGCGCCAGCAGTCTTGCGCCCACTTCTAGAAAGACCTATGGCTACACCTTC CASSLAPTSRKTYGYTF
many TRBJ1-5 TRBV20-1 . TGCAGTGCTAGGCTGGGGCTTAGCAATCAGCCCCAGCATTTT CSARLGLSNQPQHF
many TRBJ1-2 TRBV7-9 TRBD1 TGTGCCAGCAGCCCCGAGACAGGGAACTATGGCTACACCTTC CASSPETGNYGYTF
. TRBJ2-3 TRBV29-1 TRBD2 TGCAGCGTGGGGAGACTAGCGGGAGGGCCAGATACGCAGTATTTT CSVGRLAGGPDTQYF